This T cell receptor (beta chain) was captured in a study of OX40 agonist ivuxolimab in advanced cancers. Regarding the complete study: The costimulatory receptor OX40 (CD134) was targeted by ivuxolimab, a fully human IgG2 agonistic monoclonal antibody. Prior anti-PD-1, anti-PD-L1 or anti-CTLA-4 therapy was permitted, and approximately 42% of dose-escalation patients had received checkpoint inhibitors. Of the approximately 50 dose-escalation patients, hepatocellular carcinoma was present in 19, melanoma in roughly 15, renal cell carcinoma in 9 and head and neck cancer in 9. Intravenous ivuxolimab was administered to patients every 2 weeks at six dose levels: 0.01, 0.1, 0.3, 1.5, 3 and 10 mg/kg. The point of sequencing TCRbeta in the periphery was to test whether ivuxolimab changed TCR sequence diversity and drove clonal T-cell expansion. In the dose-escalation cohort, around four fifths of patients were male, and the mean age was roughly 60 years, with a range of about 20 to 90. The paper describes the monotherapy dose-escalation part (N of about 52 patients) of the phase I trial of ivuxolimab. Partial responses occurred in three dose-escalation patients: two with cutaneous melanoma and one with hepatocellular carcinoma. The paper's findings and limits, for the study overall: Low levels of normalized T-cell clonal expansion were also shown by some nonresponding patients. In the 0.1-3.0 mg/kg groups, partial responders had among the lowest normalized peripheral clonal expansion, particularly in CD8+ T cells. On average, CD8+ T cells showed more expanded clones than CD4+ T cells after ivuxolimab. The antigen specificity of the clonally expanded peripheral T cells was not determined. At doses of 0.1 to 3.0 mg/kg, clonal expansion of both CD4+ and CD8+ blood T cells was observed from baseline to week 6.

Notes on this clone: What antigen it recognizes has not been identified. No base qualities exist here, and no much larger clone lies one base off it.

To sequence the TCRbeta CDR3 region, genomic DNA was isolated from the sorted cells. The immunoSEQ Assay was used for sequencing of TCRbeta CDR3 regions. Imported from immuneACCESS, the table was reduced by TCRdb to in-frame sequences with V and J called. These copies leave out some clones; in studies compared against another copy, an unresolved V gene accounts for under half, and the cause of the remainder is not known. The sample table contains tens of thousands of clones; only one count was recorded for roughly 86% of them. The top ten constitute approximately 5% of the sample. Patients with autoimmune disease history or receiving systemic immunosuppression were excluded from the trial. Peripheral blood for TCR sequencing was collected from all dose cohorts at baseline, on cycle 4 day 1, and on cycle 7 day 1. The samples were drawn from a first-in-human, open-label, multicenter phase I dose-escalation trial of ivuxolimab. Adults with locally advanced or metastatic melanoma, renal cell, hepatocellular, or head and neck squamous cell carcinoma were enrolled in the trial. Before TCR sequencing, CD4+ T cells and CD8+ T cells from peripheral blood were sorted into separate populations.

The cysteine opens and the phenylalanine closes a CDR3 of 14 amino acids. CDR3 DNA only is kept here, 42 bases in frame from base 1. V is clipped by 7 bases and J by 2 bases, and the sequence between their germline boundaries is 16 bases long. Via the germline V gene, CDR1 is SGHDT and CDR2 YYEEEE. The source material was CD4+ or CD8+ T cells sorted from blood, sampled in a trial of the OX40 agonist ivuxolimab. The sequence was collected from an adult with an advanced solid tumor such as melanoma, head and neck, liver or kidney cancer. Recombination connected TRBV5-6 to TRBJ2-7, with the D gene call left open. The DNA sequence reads TGTGCCAGCTGCCGCATGGGTCCGACCTACGAGCAGTACTTC. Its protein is CASCRMGPTYEQYF.